This T cell receptor (beta chain) was sequenced during a study of CD8+CD57+ T cells in acquired aplastic anemia. Study as a whole: The average for DNA from sorted CD4+ and CD8+ cells was around 3.4 ug.

This CDR3 comprises 13 residues. Germline V gene sequence: CDR1 SQVTM, CDR2 ANQGSEA. V shed 6 bases and J shed 3 bases, with 12 bases lying between them. Profiling of TCR beta VDJ combinations and CDR3 sequences used genomic DNA as template. TCRdb reprocessed the reads via MiXCR and lists one record per CDR3 protein. Among fewer than 200,000 distinct CDR3 sequences listed, around 50% were seen once. Sequencing was done on patients that had shown CD8+CD57+ cell expansion by flow cytometry. Patients uniformly had severe acquired aplastic anemia. The receptor was isolated from a human donor with aplastic anemia. The chain has TRBV29-1 and TRBJ1-5; a possible D gene is TRBD1 (5 bases). Sequencing was done on a sample of sorted CD4+, CD8+, or CD8+CD57+ T cells (not recorded which) from PBMCs. Here the CDR3 reads CSVSEGTNQPQHF. The CDR3 nucleotides are TGCAGCGTATCGGAGGGGACCAATCAGCCCCAGCATTTT.